The sequence of this T cell receptor beta chain was determined in a study of T cell repertoires in cytomegalovirus infection. Study-level background: It can be stated that public TCR beta signatures indicated CMV infection as well as a matching HLA type.

Germline V CDR1 and CDR2: LGHNA, YNFKEQ. The CDR3 runs to 14 residues. Unmatched junction bases numbered 3, after V lost 3 bases and J lost 5 bases. This clonotype was picked up one time. Its antigen is still unknown. Study results and caveats: The study found HLA-C-restricted CMV-specific TCR beta clonotypes dominating the ex vivo response. Identification of carriers of CMV plus the relevant HLA was performed using cumulative public TCR beta family frequency.

MiXCR, applied by TCRdb to the reads, yields one record per CDR3 protein. The sample carries approximately 150,000 distinct CDR3 sequences, about 20% recorded once. This sample comprised CD8+ T cells from cultured PBMCs, obtained from culture after CMV antigen stimulation. The rearrangement links TRBV4-2 to TRBJ2-5, with 10 nucleotides matching TRBD1. This clonotype originated in a human donor in good health (CMV status not recorded). Some clones in this sample may be carry-over from other donors' samples. The CDR3 reads CASSHPGQGETQYF. CDR3 DNA sequence: TGTGCCAGCAGCCATCCGGGACAGGGGGAGACCCAGTACTTC.